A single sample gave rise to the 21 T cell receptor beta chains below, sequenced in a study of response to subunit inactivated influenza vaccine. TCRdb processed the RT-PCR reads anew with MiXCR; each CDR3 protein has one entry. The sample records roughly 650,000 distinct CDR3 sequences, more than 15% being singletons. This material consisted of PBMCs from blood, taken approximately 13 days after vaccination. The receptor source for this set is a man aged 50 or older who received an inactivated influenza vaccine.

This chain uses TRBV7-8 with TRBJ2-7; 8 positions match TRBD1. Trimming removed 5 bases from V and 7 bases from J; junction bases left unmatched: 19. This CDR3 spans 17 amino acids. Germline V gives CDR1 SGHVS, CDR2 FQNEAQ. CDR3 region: CASSHLEYLGTGREQYF. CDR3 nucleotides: TGTGCCAGCAGCCACTTAGAATATTTGGGGACAGGTCGTGAGCAGTACTTC.

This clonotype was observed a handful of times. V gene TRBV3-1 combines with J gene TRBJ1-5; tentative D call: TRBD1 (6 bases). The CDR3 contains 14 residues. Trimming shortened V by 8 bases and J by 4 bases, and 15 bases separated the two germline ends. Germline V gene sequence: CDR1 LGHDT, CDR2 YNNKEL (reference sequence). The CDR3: CASYVTGDNQPQHF. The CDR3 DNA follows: TGTGCCAGCTATGTGACAGGCGATAATCAGCCCCAGCATTTT.

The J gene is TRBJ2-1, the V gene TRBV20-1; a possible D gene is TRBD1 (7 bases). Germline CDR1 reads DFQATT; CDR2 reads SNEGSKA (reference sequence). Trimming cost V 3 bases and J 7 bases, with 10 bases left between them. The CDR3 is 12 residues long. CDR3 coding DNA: TGCAGTGCTAGCAGGGGGGAAAATGAGCAGTTCTTC. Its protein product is CSASRGENEQFF.

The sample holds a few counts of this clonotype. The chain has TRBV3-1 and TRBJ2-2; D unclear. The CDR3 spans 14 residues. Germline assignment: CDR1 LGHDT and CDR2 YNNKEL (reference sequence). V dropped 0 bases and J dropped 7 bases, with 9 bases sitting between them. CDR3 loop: CASSQDSVVGELFF. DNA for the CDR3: TGTGCCAGCAGCCAAGACTCCGTGGTCGGGGAGCTGTTTTTT.

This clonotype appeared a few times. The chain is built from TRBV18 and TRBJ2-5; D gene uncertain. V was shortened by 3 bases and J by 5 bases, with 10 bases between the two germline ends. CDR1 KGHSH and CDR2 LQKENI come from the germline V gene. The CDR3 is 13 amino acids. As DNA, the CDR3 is TGTGCCAGCTCACCGCCGATGGGGGAGACCCAGTACTTC. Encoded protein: CASSPPMGETQYF.

CDR3 sequence reads: CSARPPTGSYGYTF. CDR3 sequence (DNA): TGCAGTGCTAGACCACCGACAGGGAGCTATGGCTACACCTTC. The chain combines TRBV20-1 with TRBJ1-2, with TRBD1 matching over 7 bases. V lost 2 bases to trimming and J lost 4 bases; unmatched junction nucleotides: 7. This CDR3 comprises 14 residues. Germline V gene data show CDR1 as DFQATT and CDR2 as SNEGSKA (reference sequence).

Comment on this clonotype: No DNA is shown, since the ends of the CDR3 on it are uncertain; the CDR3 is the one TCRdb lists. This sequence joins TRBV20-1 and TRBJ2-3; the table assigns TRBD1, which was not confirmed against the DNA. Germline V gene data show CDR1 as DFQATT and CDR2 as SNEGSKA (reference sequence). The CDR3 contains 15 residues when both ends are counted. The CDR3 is CCAWGQIYQPDTQYF.

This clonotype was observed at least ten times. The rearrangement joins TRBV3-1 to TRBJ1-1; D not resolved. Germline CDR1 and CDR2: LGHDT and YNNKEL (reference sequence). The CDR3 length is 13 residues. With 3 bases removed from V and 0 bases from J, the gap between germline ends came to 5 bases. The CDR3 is CASSQTVNTEAFF. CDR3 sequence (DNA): TGTGCCAGCAGCCAGACGGTGAACACTGAAGCTTTCTTT.

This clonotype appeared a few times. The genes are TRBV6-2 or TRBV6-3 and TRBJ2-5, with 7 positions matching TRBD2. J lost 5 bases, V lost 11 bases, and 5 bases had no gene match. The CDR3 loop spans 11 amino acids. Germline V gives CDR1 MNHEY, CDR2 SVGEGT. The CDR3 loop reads CAAGVGETQYF. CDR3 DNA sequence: TGTGCCGCGGGAGTGGGGGAGACCCAGTACTTC.

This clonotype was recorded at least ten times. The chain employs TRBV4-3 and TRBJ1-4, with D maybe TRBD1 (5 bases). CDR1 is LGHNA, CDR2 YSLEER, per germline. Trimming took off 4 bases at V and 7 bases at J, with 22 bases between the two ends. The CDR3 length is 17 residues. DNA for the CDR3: TGCGCCAGCAGCCGAGCGAGCCAGGGTAGGAGAGGTGAAAAACTGTTTTTT. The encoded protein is CASSRASQGRRGEKLFF.

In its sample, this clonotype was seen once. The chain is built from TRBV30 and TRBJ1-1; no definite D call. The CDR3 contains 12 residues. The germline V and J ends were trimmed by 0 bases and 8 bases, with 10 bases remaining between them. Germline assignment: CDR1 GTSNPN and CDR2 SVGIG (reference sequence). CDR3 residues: CAWSVFPTEAFF. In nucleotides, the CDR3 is TGTGCCTGGAGTGTATTCCCGACGGAAGCTTTCTTT.

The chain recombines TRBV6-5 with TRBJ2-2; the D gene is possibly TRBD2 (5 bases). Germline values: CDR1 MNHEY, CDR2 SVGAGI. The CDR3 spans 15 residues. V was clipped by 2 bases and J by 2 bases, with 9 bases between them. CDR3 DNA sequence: TGTGCCAGCAGTTACAGGCGGGCTAACACCGGGGAGCTGTTTTTT. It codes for CASSYRRANTGELFF.

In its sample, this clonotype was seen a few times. The CDR3 nucleotides read TGCAGCGCTGACGGGACTACGAACACCGGGGAGCTGTTTTTT. This codes for CSADGTTNTGELFF. The chain is built from TRBV29-1 and TRBJ2-2; the match to TRBD2 covers 7 bases. V trimming: 7 bases; J trimming: 0 bases; junction bases outside the gene matches: 5. Germline V gives CDR1 SQVTM, CDR2 ANQGSEA. The CDR3 is 14 residues long.

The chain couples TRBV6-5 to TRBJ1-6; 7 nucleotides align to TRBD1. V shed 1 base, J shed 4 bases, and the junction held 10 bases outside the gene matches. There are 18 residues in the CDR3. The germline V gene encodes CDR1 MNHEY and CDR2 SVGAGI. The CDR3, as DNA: TGTGCCAGCAGTTACTTAGGGCAGGGGGGAAATTATAATTCACCCCTCCACTTT. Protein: CASSYLGQGGNYNSPLHF.

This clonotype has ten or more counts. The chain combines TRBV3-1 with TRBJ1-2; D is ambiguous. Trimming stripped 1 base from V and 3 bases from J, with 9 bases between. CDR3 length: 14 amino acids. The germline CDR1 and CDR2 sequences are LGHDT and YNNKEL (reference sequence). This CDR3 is CASSQGSRDYGYTF. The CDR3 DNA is TGTGCCAGCAGCCAAGGATCAAGGGACTATGGCTACACCTTC.

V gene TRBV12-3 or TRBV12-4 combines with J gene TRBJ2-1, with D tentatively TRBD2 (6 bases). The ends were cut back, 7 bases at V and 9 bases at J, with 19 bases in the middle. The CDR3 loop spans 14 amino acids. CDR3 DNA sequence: TGTGCCAGCAACTCGGGACTCACCTCGGGTGAGCAGTTCTTC. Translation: CASNSGLTSGEQFF.

CDR3 loop: CASSPYGMGTGTYEQYF. CDR3 nucleotides: TGTGCCAGCTCACCATATGGTATGGGGACAGGGACCTACGAGCAGTACTTC. The chain uses TRBV18 and TRBJ2-7, with 9 bases matching TRBD1. The CDR3 contains 17 residues. CDR1 and CDR2 from the germline V gene are KGHSH and LQKENI. V trimming: 2 bases; J trimming: 2 bases; junction bases outside the gene matches: 10.

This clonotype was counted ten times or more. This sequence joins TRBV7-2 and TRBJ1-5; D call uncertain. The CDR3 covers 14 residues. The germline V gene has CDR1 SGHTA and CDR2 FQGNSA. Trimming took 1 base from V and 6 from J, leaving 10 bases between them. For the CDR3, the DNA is TGTGCCAGCAGCTTAGGAGTCGTTAGTCAGCCCCAGCATTTT. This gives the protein CASSLGVVSQPQHF. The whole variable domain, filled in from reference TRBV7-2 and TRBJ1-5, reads GAGVSQSPSNKVTEKGKDVELRCDPISGHTALYWYRQSLGQGLEFLIYFQGNSAPDKSGLPSDRFSAERTGGSVSTLTIQRTQQEDSAVYLCASSLGVVSQPQHFGDGTRLSIL.

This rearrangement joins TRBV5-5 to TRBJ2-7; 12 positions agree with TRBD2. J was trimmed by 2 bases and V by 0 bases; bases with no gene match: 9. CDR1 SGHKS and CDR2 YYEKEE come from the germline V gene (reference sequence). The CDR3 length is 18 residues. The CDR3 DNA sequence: TGTGCCAGCAGCTTGGGCACTAGCGGGGGGCCGGGGGCCTACGAGCAGTACTTC. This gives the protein CASSLGTSGGPGAYEQYF.

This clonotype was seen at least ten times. CDR3 coding DNA: TGTGCCAGCAGAGCCGGGACTGAGAACACCGGGGAGCTGTTTTTT. Its translation is CASRAGTENTGELFF. The rearrangement links TRBV12-3 or TRBV12-4 to TRBJ2-2, with D possibly matching TRBD2 (6 bases). CDR3 length: 15 residues. V lost 6 bases to trimming and J lost 1 base, with 12 bases between them.

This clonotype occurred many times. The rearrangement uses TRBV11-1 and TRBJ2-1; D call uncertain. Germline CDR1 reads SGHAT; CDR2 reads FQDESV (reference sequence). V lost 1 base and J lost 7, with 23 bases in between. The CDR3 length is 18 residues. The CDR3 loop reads CASSLDLWLTPGRNEQFF. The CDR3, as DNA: TGTGCCAGCAGCTTAGATTTGTGGTTAACTCCAGGTCGGAATGAGCAGTTCTTC.